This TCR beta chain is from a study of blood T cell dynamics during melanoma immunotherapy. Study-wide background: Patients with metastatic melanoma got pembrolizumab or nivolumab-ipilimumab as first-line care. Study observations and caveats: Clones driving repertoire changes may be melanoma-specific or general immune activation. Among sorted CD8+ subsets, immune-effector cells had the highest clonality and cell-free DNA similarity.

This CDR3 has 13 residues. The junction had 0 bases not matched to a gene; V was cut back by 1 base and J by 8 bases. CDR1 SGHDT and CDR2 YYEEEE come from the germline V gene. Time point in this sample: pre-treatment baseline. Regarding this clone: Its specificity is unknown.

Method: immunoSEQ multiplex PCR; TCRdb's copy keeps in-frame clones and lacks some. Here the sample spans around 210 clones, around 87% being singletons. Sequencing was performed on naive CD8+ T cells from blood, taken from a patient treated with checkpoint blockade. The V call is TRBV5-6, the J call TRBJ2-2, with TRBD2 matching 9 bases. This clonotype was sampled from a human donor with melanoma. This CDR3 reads CASSLLAGGELFF. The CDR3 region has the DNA TGTGCCAGCAGCTTGCTAGCGGGAGGGGAGCTGTTTTTT.